The 5 T cell receptor beta chains below all came from one sample that was sequenced in a study of shared clonotypes between healthy human individuals. Sequenced by immunoSEQ multiplex PCR; TCRdb stores in-frame clones only, minus some. The top ten clones hold 0.37% of a sample with approximately 2,000,000 clones, around 90% of them seen once. The sequenced sample was naive CD4+ T cells from PBMCs. The subset: CD45RA+ positively selected. The source of these receptors is a man aged 18 to 30 in good health. Some clones in this sample may be carry-over from other donors' samples.

This sequence joins TRBV18 and TRBJ2-1; 9 nucleotides line up with TRBD2. The CDR3 consists of 17 residues. V shed 0 bases and J 2 bases; nucleotides not matched to a gene: 5. From germline, CDR1 is KGHSH and CDR2 LQKENI. The CDR3 reads CASSPPLRGGPYNEQFF. For the CDR3, the DNA is TGTGCCAGCTCACCACCTTTGCGGGGGGGCCCCTACAATGAGCAGTTCTTC.

This clone was recorded once. The chain combines TRBV28 with TRBJ2-3; 7 bases line up with TRBD2. The CDR3 is made up of 17 amino acids. Germline CDR1 MDHEN, CDR2 SYDVKM. V dropped 6 bases and J dropped 0; count of bases not matched to a gene: 12. CDR3: CASSPIGRKPSTDTQYF. DNA for the CDR3: TGTGCCAGCAGCCCCATCGGGAGGAAGCCTAGCACAGATACGCAGTATTTT.

This chain uses TRBV4-1 with TRBJ2-3; a weak D match, TRBD2 (5 bases). CDR3 size: 16 residues. The ends were cut back, 4 bases at V and 1 base at J, with 15 bases in the middle. Per the germline V gene, CDR1 is MGHRA and CDR2 is YSYEKL. CDR3 sequence (DNA): TGCGCCAGCAGCCGCCATGGCCCGCGGGGCACAGATACGCAGTATTTT. It is translated as CASSRHGPRGTDTQYF.

The chain employs TRBV5-4 and TRBJ1-2; TRBD1 aligns across 7 bases. The CDR3 length is 14 residues. Germline lookup yields CDR1 SGHNT and CDR2 YYREEE (reference sequence). J lost 4 bases, V lost 4 bases, and 7 bases had no gene match. As DNA, the CDR3 is TGTGCCAGCAGCCTTATGACAGGGAGCTATGGCTACACCTTC. As protein: CASSLMTGSYGYTF.

This sequence joins TRBV7-2 and TRBJ1-4, with a weak D call TRBD1 (5 bases). The germline V gene has CDR1 SGHTA and CDR2 FQGNSA. Trimming shortened V by 5 bases and J by 4 bases, and 17 bases separated the two germline ends. The CDR3 totals 16 residues. The CDR3 coding sequence is TGTGCCAGCAGCGTTCGACAGCCACGGTTTAATGAAAAACTGTTTTTT. It specifies CASSVRQPRFNEKLFF.